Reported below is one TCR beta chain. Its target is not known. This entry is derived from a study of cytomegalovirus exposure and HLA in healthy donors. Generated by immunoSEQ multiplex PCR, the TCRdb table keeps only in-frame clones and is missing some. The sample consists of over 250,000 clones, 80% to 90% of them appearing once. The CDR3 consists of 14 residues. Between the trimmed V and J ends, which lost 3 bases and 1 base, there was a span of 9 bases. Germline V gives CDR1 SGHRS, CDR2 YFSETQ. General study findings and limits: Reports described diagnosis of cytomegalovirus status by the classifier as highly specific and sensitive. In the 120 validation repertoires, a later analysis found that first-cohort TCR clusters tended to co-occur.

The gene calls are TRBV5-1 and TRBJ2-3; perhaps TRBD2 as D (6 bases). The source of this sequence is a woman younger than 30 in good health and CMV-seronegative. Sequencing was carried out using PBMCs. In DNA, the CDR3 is TGCGCCAGCAGCTCGGGAGAGGGCACAGATACGCAGTATTTT. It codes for CASSSGEGTDTQYF.